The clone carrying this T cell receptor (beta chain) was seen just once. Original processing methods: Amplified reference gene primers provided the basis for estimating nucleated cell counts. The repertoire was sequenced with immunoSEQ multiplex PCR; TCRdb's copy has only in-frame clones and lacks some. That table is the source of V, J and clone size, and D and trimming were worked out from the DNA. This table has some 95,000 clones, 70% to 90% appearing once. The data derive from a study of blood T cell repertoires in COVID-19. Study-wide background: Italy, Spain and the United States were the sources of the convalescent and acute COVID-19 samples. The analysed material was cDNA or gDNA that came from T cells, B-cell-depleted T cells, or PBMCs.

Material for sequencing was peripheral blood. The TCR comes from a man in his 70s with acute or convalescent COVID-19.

CDR3: CASRNSRDNEQFF. Here the CDR3 DNA reads TGTGCCAGCAGGAATTCAAGAGACAATGAGCAGTTCTTC. The chain couples TRBV2 to TRBJ2-1, with D hard to call. The CDR3 extends over 13 amino acids. V lost 6 bases to trimming and J lost 5 bases, with 11 bases between them. Per the germline V gene, CDR1 is SNHLY and CDR2 is FYNNEI.